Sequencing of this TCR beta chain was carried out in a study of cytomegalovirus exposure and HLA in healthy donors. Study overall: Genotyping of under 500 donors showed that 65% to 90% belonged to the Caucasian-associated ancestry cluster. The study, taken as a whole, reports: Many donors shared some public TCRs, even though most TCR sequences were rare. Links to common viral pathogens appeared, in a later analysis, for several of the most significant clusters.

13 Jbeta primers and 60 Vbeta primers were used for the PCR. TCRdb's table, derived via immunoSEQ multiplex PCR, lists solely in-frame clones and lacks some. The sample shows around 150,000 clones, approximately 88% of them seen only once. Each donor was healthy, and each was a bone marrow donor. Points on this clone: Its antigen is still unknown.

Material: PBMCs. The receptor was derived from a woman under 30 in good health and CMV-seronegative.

Here the CDR3 reads CASSLTAYSGNTIYF. The DNA for the CDR3 is TGTGCCAGCAGCTTGACAGCATACTCTGGAAACACCATATATTTT. The chain employs TRBV11-2 and TRBJ1-3; maybe TRBD1 (5 bases). Germline values: CDR1 SGHAT, CDR2 FQNNGV. The CDR3 length is 15 residues. The V gene lost 3 bases and the J gene lost 0 bases, with 9 bases spanning the gap.